There are a few counts of the clone carrying this TCR beta chain. Antigen specificity is unknown. A sample-barcoded 5' primer and a J-beta primer mix were used in a second PCR of roughly 7 to 11 cycles. A template-switch adaptor containing 12 random nucleotides labeled each cDNA molecule. TCRdb re-analysed the 5' RACE reads in MiXCR, keeping a single row per CDR3 protein. Of around 1,500,000 distinct CDR3 sequences listed, 42% are singletons. V gave up 5 bases and J gave up 5 bases; unmatched junction bases: 12. Germline V CDR1 and CDR2: SGHTA, FQGNSA. This CDR3 is 17 amino acids long. This specimen comes from a study of blood T cells in healthy people across ages. Overall study findings and caveats: There were more naive CD4+ cells and higher diversity in long-lived donors than in aged donors. Older age went with lower TCR beta diversity per million T cells, in a roughly linear way.

Russia was home to the donors, healthy Caucasian individuals aged roughly 6 to 90. The specimen sequenced was blood. This sequence joins TRBV7-2 and TRBJ2-1; 10 nucleotides match TRBD2. This receptor was identified in a woman aged 18-29 years in good health. The chain's CDR3 is CASSPPRRLAGHNEQFF. CDR3 nucleotides: TGTGCCAGCAGCCCCCCCCGTCGACTAGCGGGCCACAATGAGCAGTTCTTC.